The next 28 T cell receptor beta chains were all read from a single sample in a study of blood T cell repertoires in COVID-19. Data came from immunoSEQ multiplex PCR; TCRdb stores just in-frame clones and leaves some out. Seen here are about 390,000 clones, around nine tenths observed once, and the top ten hold roughly 9.4%. The material sequenced was PBMCs or T cells enriched from blood (not recorded which). Source of these receptors: a woman aged 45-60 years who had recovered from COVID-19.

Remarks on this clone: This CDR3 is also generated by other DNA sequences in the sample. The chain uses TRBV7-8 and TRBJ1-5; TRBD1 matches at 9 bases. Germline trimming cut 5 bases from V and 4 bases from J; bases unmatched to any gene: 3. This CDR3 comprises 14 residues. CDR1 and CDR2 from the germline V gene are SGHVS and FQNEAQ. As DNA, the CDR3 is TGTGCCAGCAGCCCGGACAGGGGAAATCAGCCCCAGCATTTT. As protein: CASSPDRGNQPQHF.

This chain links TRBV7-8 with TRBJ1-1; D not resolved. Deletions cut 2 bases from V and 5 bases from J, with 12 bases between. The CDR3 has 14 amino acids. Germline V lookup: CDR1 SGHVS, CDR2 FQNEAQ. The CDR3 region is CASSLFTEATEAFF. The CDR3 region has the DNA TGTGCCAGCAGCTTATTTACCGAAGCGACTGAAGCTTTCTTT.

The chain uses TRBV7-8 and TRBJ1-2; D gene uncertain. The germline V gene has CDR1 SGHVS and CDR2 FQNEAQ. The CDR3 is 12 amino acids. Trimming cost V 5 bases and J 8 bases, with 12 bases left between them. The CDR3 DNA sequence: TGTGCCAGCAGCCGCCGTAGCTGGGGCTACACCTTC. This codes for CASSRRSWGYTF. The entire variable domain, with the rest obtained from reference TRBV7-8 and TRBJ1-2, is as follows: GAGVSQSPRYKVAKRGQDVALRCDPISGHVSLFWYQQALGQGPEFLTYFQNEAQLDKSGLPSDRFFAERPEGSVSTLKIQRTQQEDSAVYLCASSRRSWGYTFGSGTRLTVV.

The rearrangement joins TRBV29-1 to TRBJ2-7, with no clear D. V dropped 4 bases and J dropped 3 bases, with 10 bases sitting between them. The CDR3 is made up of 12 amino acids. Germline V lookup: CDR1 SQVTM, CDR2 ANQGSEA. The CDR3 coding sequence is TGCAGCGTTGTATCCGGGTACTACGAGCAGTACTTC. This codes for CSVVSGYYEQYF.

This clone was picked up one time. V and J are TRBV6-5 and TRBJ1-3; D is ambiguous. The CDR3 contains 14 residues. Germline-derived CDR1 and CDR2 are MNHEY and SVGAGI. The V and J ends lost 5 bases and 2 bases respectively, with 10 bases between them. The CDR3 nucleotides read TGTGCCAGCAGTCTTAGTACTCCTGGAAACACCATATATTTT. Protein sequence: CASSLSTPGNTIYF.

This clone was seen once. The chain joins TRBV4-1 to TRBJ1-4, with a weak D call TRBD1 (6 bases). The V end was cut by 0 bases, the J end by 7 bases, with 15 bases between. Germline values: CDR1 MGHRA, CDR2 YSYEKL. This CDR3 region has 16 residues. In nucleotides, the CDR3 is TGCGCCAGCAGCCAAGATCTGGGGGCTCTACGTGAAAAACTGTTTTTT. The encoded protein is CASSQDLGALREKLFF.

This clone was counted once. This chain joins TRBV27 and TRBJ1-2, with 9 bases aligning to TRBD1. V trimming: 6 bases; J trimming: 6 bases; junction bases outside the gene matches: 5. This CDR3 comprises 13 residues. Germline CDR1 MNHEY, CDR2 SMNVEV (reference sequence). The CDR3 loop reads CASRRTGGDGYTF. CDR3 sequence (DNA): TGTGCCAGCAGAAGAACAGGGGGCGATGGCTACACCTTC.

V usage is TRBV10-3 and J usage is TRBJ2-7; TRBD1 aligns across 9 bases. CDR1 ENHRY and CDR2 SYGVKD come from the germline V gene. The ends lost 6 bases at V and 5 bases at J; junction bases unmatched: 11. The CDR3 is 15 amino acids. In DNA, the CDR3 is TGTGCCATCAGATTACAGGGGGCGCAAGCCCACGAGCAGTACTTC. It specifies CAIRLQGAQAHEQYF.

The CDR3 reads CASHRADNSPLHF. CDR3 coding DNA: TGTGCCAGCCACAGGGCGGATAATTCACCCCTCCACTTT. The chain recombines TRBV6-5 with TRBJ1-6, with D maybe TRBD1 (6 bases). Germline loops: CDR1 MNHEY, CDR2 SVGAGI. V was cut by 8 bases and J by 5 bases, with 10 bases left in between. The CDR3 loop spans 13 amino acids.

This chain links TRBV5-1 with TRBJ1-3, with 7 bases fitting TRBD1. There are 16 residues in the CDR3. Losses at the gene ends were 0 bases for V and 0 bases for J; bases not matched to a gene: 3. CDR1 and CDR2 from the germline V gene are SGHRS and YFSETQ. The CDR3 spells CASSLGDRASGNTIYF. DNA of the CDR3: TGCGCCAGCAGCTTGGGGGACAGAGCCTCTGGAAACACCATATATTTT. Together with reference TRBV5-1 and TRBJ1-3, the CDR3 gives the full variable domain: KAGVTQTPRYLIKTRGQQVTLSCSPISGHRSVSWYQQTPGQGLQFLFEYFSETQRNKGNFPGRFSGRQFSNSRSEMNVSTLELGDSALYLCASSLGDRASGNTIYFGEGSWLTVV.

The chain has TRBV28 and TRBJ2-5; D possibly corresponds to TRBD2 (5 bases). The V end was cut by 1 base, the J end by 4 bases, with 10 bases between. CDR1 MDHEN and CDR2 SYDVKM come from the germline V gene. This CDR3 region has 14 residues. The CDR3 DNA follows: TGTGCCAGCAGTTTATCGCGGGTGGGAGAGACCCAGTACTTC. Residues: CASSLSRVGETQYF.

The chain recombines TRBV7-9 with TRBJ2-5; 7 bases are a match to TRBD2. Germline V lookup: CDR1 SEHNR, CDR2 FQNEAQ (reference sequence). J was trimmed by 1 base and V by 2 bases; bases with no gene match: 4. The CDR3 contains 15 residues. The CDR3 coding sequence is TGTGCCAGCAGCTTATACGGGGGGTCCCAAGAGACCCAGTACTTC. Protein: CASSLYGGSQETQYF. The whole variable domain, filled in from reference TRBV7-9 and TRBJ2-5, reads DTGVSQNPRHKITKRGQNVTFRCDPISEHNRLYWYRQTLGQGPEFLTYFQNEAQLEKSRLLSDRFSAERPKGSFSTLEIQRTEQGDSAMYLCASSLYGGSQETQYFGPGTRLLVL.

This chain links TRBV30 with TRBJ2-3; 11 bases align to TRBD1. CDR1 is GTSNPN, CDR2 SVGIG, per germline (reference sequence). This CDR3 comprises 15 residues. The V and J ends lost 3 bases and 3 bases, in that order; junction bases with no gene match: 5. CDR3 coding DNA: TGTGCCTGGAGCCGGACAGGGGGCGCGACAGATACGCAGTATTTT. Translated: CAWSRTGGATDTQYF.

In its sample, this clone was seen a few times. The rearrangement links TRBV7-8 to TRBJ2-7; D possibly corresponds to TRBD1 (5 bases). The CDR3 extends over 13 amino acids. The germline CDR1 and CDR2 sequences are SGHVS and FQNEAQ. Trimming pared 3 bases from V and 7 bases from J, leaving 13 bases between. CDR3 residues: CASSFTTVGEQYF. CDR3 in DNA: TGTGCCAGCAGCTTTACGACAGTTGGAGAGCAGTACTTC.

This clone appeared a single time. This chain uses TRBV15 with TRBJ2-3; 9 bases line up with TRBD1. Unmatched junction bases numbered 13, after V lost 5 bases and J lost 7 bases. The V gene's germline CDR1 is LNHNV and CDR2 YYDKDF (reference sequence). The CDR3 totals 16 residues. The CDR3 sequence: CATSPGRDRVTHTQYF. In nucleotides, the CDR3 is TGTGCCACCAGCCCCGGACGGGACAGGGTGACGCATACGCAGTATTTT.

This chain joins TRBV6-5 and TRBJ1-1; 7 bases are shared with TRBD1. Germline-derived CDR1 and CDR2 are MNHEY and SVGAGI. Unmatched junction bases numbered 6, after V lost 5 bases and J lost 0 bases. The CDR3 totals 15 residues. The DNA of the CDR3 is TGTGCCAGCAGTCGAATCGGACAGGTGAACACTGAAGCTTTCTTT. As protein: CASSRIGQVNTEAFF.

The chain recombines TRBV7-8 with TRBJ2-2, with D possibly matching TRBD1 (5 bases). The germline V gene encodes CDR1 SGHVS and CDR2 FQNEAQ. CDR3 length: 17 residues. The V end was cut by 2 bases, the J end by 13 bases, with 26 bases between. CDR3 sequence reads: CASSLNARAGNKVGLFF. The CDR3 DNA reads as TGTGCCAGCAGCTTAAATGCTCGGGCAGGGAATAAGGTTGGGCTGTTTTTT.

This CDR3 reads CASSPTEDAAQHF. CDR3 nucleotide sequence: TGTGCCAGCTCACCTACCGAGGATGCAGCCCAGCATTTT. The chain uses TRBV18 and TRBJ1-5; D is ambiguous. V dropped 3 bases and J dropped 11 bases, with 14 bases sitting between them. CDR1 and CDR2 from the germline V gene are KGHSH and LQKENI. This CDR3 spans 13 amino acids. Filled out from reference TRBV18 and TRBJ1-5, the complete variable domain reads NAGVMQNPRHLVRRRGQEARLRCSPMKGHSHVYWYRQLPEEGLKFMVYLQKENIIDESGMPKERFSAEFPKEGPSILRIQQVVRGDSAAYFCASSPTEDAAQHFGDGTRLSIL.

This clone was recorded a few times. The chain recombines TRBV4-2 with TRBJ2-3; TRBD2 matches 8 bases. V shed 1 base, J shed 8 bases, and the junction held 8 bases outside the gene matches. Looked up from germline, CDR1 is LGHNA and CDR2 is YNFKEQ. The CDR3 is 15 amino acids. CDR3 coding DNA: TGTGCCAGCAGCCAAGCCTCAGCGGGAGCGACTACGCAGTATTTT. Translated, it gives CASSQASAGATTQYF.

The chain joins TRBV14 to TRBJ2-3; a possible D gene is TRBD1 (6 bases). This CDR3 comprises 17 residues. Germline assignment: CDR1 SGHDN and CDR2 FVKESK. V was clipped by 5 bases and J by 1 base, with 19 bases between them. DNA of the CDR3: TGTGCCAGCAGCTCTCTTGGGCGGAAGGGGGGCACAGATACGCAGTATTTT. Its protein is CASSSLGRKGGTDTQYF.

The chain joins TRBV4-1 to TRBJ1-1; possible D gene TRBD1, 5 bases. The CDR3 is 12 residues long. The germline V gene has CDR1 MGHRA and CDR2 YSYEKL. With 4 bases removed from V and 7 bases from J, the gap between germline ends came to 10 bases. CDR3 DNA: TGCGCCAGCAGCCGAAACAGGTTTGAAGCTTTCTTT. This codes for CASSRNRFEAFF.

This chain links TRBV5-1 with TRBJ1-1; the match to TRBD1 covers 7 bases. The ends lost 4 bases at V and 5 bases at J; junction bases unmatched: 5. Looked up from germline, CDR1 is SGHRS and CDR2 is YFSETQ. The CDR3 spans 13 residues. CDR3 in amino acids: CASSGWGQTEAFF. The CDR3 DNA reads TGCGCCAGCAGCGGGTGGGGACAGACTGAAGCTTTCTTT.

This rearrangement joins TRBV3-1 (or the pseudogene TRBV3-2) to TRBJ2-3, with 10 bases fitting TRBD2. V lost 3 bases and J lost 0; bases outside the gene matches: 12. The CDR3 is 19 amino acids. Germline V gene sequence: CDR1 LGHDT, CDR2 YNNKEL (reference sequence). Written as DNA, the CDR3 is TGTGCCAGCAGCCAGAAGACGAGCGGGGGGGTTACTAGCACAGATACGCAGTATTTT. Protein: CASSQKTSGGVTSTDTQYF.

The chain combines TRBV7-6 with TRBJ1-2; D is uncertain. The CDR3 covers 14 residues. Germline CDR1 and CDR2: SGHVS and FNYEAQ. Trimming removed 5 bases from V and 0 bases from J, with 10 bases in between. As DNA, the CDR3 is TGTGCCAGCAGCCCATCCGGGACTAACTATGGCTACACCTTC. It specifies CASSPSGTNYGYTF.

As for this clone: This specimen includes other DNA sequences encoding the same CDR3. The chain employs TRBV28 and TRBJ2-1; TRBD2 matches at 7 bases. V lost 1 base to trimming and J lost 7 bases; unmatched junction nucleotides: 7. This CDR3 has 15 residues. CDR1 and CDR2 from the germline V gene are MDHEN and SYDVKM. The CDR3 loop is CASSLSGQGGNEQFF. In nucleotides, the CDR3 is TGTGCCAGCAGTTTATCGGGTCAGGGAGGGAATGAGCAGTTCTTC.

The chain carries TRBV10-3 and TRBJ2-3; D remains ambiguous. Germline CDR1 reads ENHRY; CDR2 reads SYGVKD. V was shortened by 0 bases and J by 7 bases, with 11 bases between the two germline ends. The CDR3 has 14 amino acids. Here the CDR3 DNA reads TGTGCCATCAGTGAGTCCCTAAGTTTACATACGCAGTATTTT. It encodes CAISESLSLHTQYF.

This CDR3 reads CASRKKGALNTEAFF. CDR3 nucleotides: TGTGCCAGCAGAAAAAAGGGGGCCCTGAACACTGAAGCTTTCTTT. The J gene is TRBJ1-1, the V gene TRBV3-1 (or the pseudogene TRBV3-2); 7 positions agree with TRBD1. The CDR3 consists of 15 residues. V was pared by 6 bases and J by 0 bases, with 7 bases of the junction left unmatched. Germline V lookup: CDR1 LGHDT, CDR2 YNNKEL (reference sequence).

This chain connects TRBV5-1 to TRBJ1-2; D gene ambiguous. The ends were cut back, 0 bases at V and 5 bases at J, with 8 bases in the middle. The V gene's germline CDR1 is SGHRS and CDR2 YFSETQ. The CDR3 consists of 13 residues. Here the CDR3 reads CASSLVPGYGYTF. The CDR3 region has the DNA TGCGCCAGCAGCTTGGTACCCGGTTATGGCTACACCTTC. Combining the CDR3 with reference TRBV5-1 and TRBJ1-2 gives the whole variable domain KAGVTQTPRYLIKTRGQQVTLSCSPISGHRSVSWYQQTPGQGLQFLFEYFSETQRNKGNFPGRFSGRQFSNSRSEMNVSTLELGDSALYLCASSLVPGYGYTFGSGTRLTVV.